The clone carrying this T cell receptor (beta chain) was seen a handful of times. Antigen: not known. MiXCR, applied by TCRdb to the RT-PCR reads, yields one record per CDR3 protein. The profile covers about 620,000 distinct CDR3 sequences, with about 12% appearing a single time and about a tenth taken by the ten largest. The CDR3 has 16 amino acids. The ends were cut back, 3 bases at V and 0 bases at J, with 15 bases in the middle. In germline, CDR1 is SEHNR, CDR2 FQNEAQ (reference sequence). The data are from a study of response to subunit inactivated influenza vaccine. General study results and limits: Authors suggested few new T cells are recruited by each seasonal influenza vaccination.

This TCR derives from a man in his fifties or sixties who received an inactivated influenza vaccine. This specimen consisted of PBMCs from blood, obtained on the day of vaccination. The chain recombines TRBV7-9 with TRBJ2-7, with D perhaps matching TRBD1 (6 bases). The DNA for the CDR3 is TGTGCCAGCAGCTTCCCGTCTCAGGGGCCCTCCTACGAGCAGTACTTC. This gives the protein CASSFPSQGPSYEQYF.